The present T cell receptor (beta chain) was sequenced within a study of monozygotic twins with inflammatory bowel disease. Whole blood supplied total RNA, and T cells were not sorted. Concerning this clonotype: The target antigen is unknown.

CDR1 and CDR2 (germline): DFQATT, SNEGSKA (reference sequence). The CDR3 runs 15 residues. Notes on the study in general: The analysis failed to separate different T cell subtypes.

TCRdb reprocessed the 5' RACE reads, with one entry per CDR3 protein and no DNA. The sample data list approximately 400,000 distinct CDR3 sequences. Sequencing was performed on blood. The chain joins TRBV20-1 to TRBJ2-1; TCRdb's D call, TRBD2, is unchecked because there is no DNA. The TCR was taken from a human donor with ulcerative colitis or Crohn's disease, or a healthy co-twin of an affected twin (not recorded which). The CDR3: CSAANGGAMDNEQFF.